This TCR beta chain was identified during a study of tumor-infiltrating lymphocytes in primary liver carcinoma. The CDR3 covers 14 residues. The germline gives CDR1 MNHEY, CDR2 SVGAGI. Starting material of about 480 ng total RNA yielded TCR beta cDNA via a constant-region primer. Researchers made the TCR beta libraries by running three nested multiplex PCR rounds with slightly modified ARM-PCR. A C-beta reverse primer and TRBV1-TRBV30 forward primers served in each of the first two PCR rounds, at ten to eleven cycles apiece. TCRdb redid the calling of the multiplex PCR reads with MiXCR, one entry per CDR3 protein. Altogether about 330,000 distinct CDR3 sequences are present, roughly two thirds being singletons, with the ten largest covering about 6%. A note on this clonotype: The junction shows a germline mismatch at one end, possibly a read error.

Germline DNA was extracted alongside blood RNA, which was obtained from unsorted whole blood. The rearrangement joins TRBV6-5 to TRBJ1-5; perhaps TRBD1 as D (5 bases). The TCR originated in a man in his forties with primary liver carcinoma and hepatitis B virus infection. Sequences were obtained from peripheral blood. The DNA of the CDR3 is TGTGCCAGCAGTAGGGCTGACAGTAATCGGCCCCAGCATTTT. Its translation is CASSRADSNRPQHF.